This TCR beta chain is drawn from a study of control samples from healthy donors and cancer patients. Repertoires were generated with immunoSEQ multiplex PCR, while TCRdb's copy carries only in-frame clones and drops some. Of 70,000 to 80,000 clones in the sample, 75% to 90% were seen once. Sample: PBMCs. The receptor's source is a woman aged 45-59 years with colorectal cancer.

The CDR3 DNA follows: TGTGCCACCAGCGGGACAGCCTTTAACACTGAAGCTTTCTTT. Protein sequence: CATSGTAFNTEAFF. The rearrangement joins TRBV15 to TRBJ1-1, with 7 nucleotides matching TRBD1. This CDR3 comprises 14 residues. Germline V gene lookup returns CDR1 LNHNV and CDR2 YYDKDF (reference sequence). V lost 5 bases, J lost 2 bases, and 5 bases stayed unmatched.